Listed below are T cell receptor beta chains from one sample, sequenced in a study of T-cell reconstitution after alpha-beta-depleted transplantation in children. A single record per CDR3 protein comes from TCRdb applying MiXCR to the PCR reads. The repertoire consists of 450,000 to 550,000 distinct CDR3 sequences, with about an eighth occurring once and the leading ten covering approximately 14%. The source was PBMCs, mostly from graft donor cells, collected 180 days after TCRalphabeta/CD19-depleted stem cell transplant. The source of these receptors is a female patient between 2 and 10 years old who had a stem cell transplant for aplastic anemia, so the T cells may come from the graft donor. Each CDR3 is given with its conserved first and last residue. D genes are given only for firm matches. Clone size is not always given. Where it is, it says once, few, many or a class for expanded clones.

>-|TRBV6-5|-|TRBJ1-3
TGTGCCAGCAGTTACTTAATGGGGACTGGCGGAAACACCATATATTTT
CASSYLMGTGGNTIYF
>-|TRBV5-1|many|TRBJ1-5
TGCGCCAGCAGCTTGGAGTCAGGGAATCAGCCCCAGCATTTT
CASSLESGNQPQHF
>TRBD2|TRBV7-9|-|TRBJ2-3
TGTGCCAGCAGCCTACAAGCGGGAGTTGTTACAGATACGCAGTATTTT
CASSLQAGVVTDTQYF
>-|TRBV11-2|few|TRBJ2-2
TGTGCCAGCACCCCGGATCGGGTGTCCGGGGAGCTGTTTTTT
CASTPDRVSGELFF
>-|TRBV7-3|-|TRBJ2-2
TGTGCCAGCAGCCTCCTCGAGGGAGGCCGGGGGGAGCTGTTTTTT
CASSLLEGGRGELFF
>-|TRBV7-3|-|TRBJ2-2
TGTGCCAGCAGCTTAACAGGTCTCCAGCGGAACACCGGGGAGCTGTTTTTT
CASSLTGLQRNTGELFF
>-|TRBV15|few|TRBJ2-2
TGTGCCACCAGCAGAGAAACCCTGATTTTGGGGGAGCTGTTTTTT
CATSRETLILGELFF
>TRBD2|TRBV19|-|TRBJ2-1
TGTGCCAGTAGAAAACGCGGGAGAGAAGTGGATGAGCAGTTCTTC
CASRKRGREVDEQFF
>-|TRBV24-1|-|TRBJ1-5
TGTGCCACCAGTCCCCCCCCCGGGACAACTAGCAATCAGCCCCAGCATTTT
CATSPPPGTTSNQPQHF
>TRBD2|TRBV5-1|few|TRBJ2-3
TGCGCCAGCAACCTCGTAGCGGGAGTGGGAGATACGCAGTATTTT
CASNLVAGVGDTQYF
>-|TRBV4-3|-|TRBJ2-3
TGCGCCAGCAGCCAGATAATCGGCGGGACGGCCACAGATACGCAGTATTTT
CASSQIIGGTATDTQYF
>-|TRBV27|-|TRBJ2-2
TGTGCCAGCAGTTTATGGAGACTGGGCACCGGGGAGCTGTTTTTT
CASSLWRLGTGELFF
>-|TRBV12-3/TRBV12-4|few|TRBJ2-7
TGTGCCAGCAGTGTAGTGACCTACGAGCAGTACTTC
CASSVVTYEQYF
>-|TRBV28|few|TRBJ1-2
TGTGCCAGCAGTTTAGGGCAGGAACTCTATGGCTACACCTTC
CASSLGQELYGYTF
>-|TRBV7-3|few|TRBJ2-1
TGTGCCAGCAGCTCAATTGGGGGAGAAAGTGAGCAGTTCTTC
CASSSIGGESEQFF
>TRBD1|TRBV20-1|-|TRBJ2-7
TGCAGTGCTAGAGACTTTCAGGGGGCTCGGGGAGAGCAGTACTTC
CSARDFQGARGEQYF
>TRBD2|TRBV27|-|TRBJ2-5
TGTGCCAGCAGTTTATTTGCTAGCGGGAAAGAGACCCAGTACTTC
CASSLFASGKETQYF
>-|TRBV11-2|-|TRBJ1-4
TGTGCCAGCAGCTTAGGAAGGACAGTTCCCAGTGAAAAACTGTTTTTT
CASSLGRTVPSEKLFF
>-|TRBV7-8|-|TRBJ2-7
TGTGCCAGCAGCTTGCGGGGCGCCTACGAGCAGTACTTC
CASSLRGAYEQYF
>-|TRBV5-5|-|TRBJ2-3
TGTGCCAGCAGCCTCGAAACCTTCGGTACGCAGTATTTT
CASSLETFGTQYF
>-|TRBV19|-|TRBJ1-5
TGTGCCAGTAGGGTGCAGATCAATCAGCCCCAGCATTTT
CASRVQINQPQHF
>TRBD2|TRBV2|many|TRBJ2-1
TGTGCCAGCAGAGGACTAGCGGGAGGTTACAATGAGCAGTTCTTC
CASRGLAGGYNEQFF
>-|TRBV12-3/TRBV12-4|few|TRBJ2-2
TGTGCCAGCAGTTTTAAGGCTGAGCTGTTTTTT
CASSFKAELFF
>-|TRBV20-1|-|TRBJ2-2
TGCAGTGCTAGAAGGGGGGGTACCGGGGAGCTGTTTTTT
CSARRGGTGELFF
>-|TRBV29-1|-|TRBJ2-3
TGCAGCGGCGGGGCTGGCACAGATACGCAGTATTTT
CSGGAGTDTQYF
>-|TRBV20-1|few|TRBJ1-1
TGCAGTGCTAAACAGGTGTTCGGGACTGAAGCTTTCTTT
CSAKQVFGTEAFF
>-|TRBV5-4|few|TRBJ2-7
TGTGCCAGCAGCTTGCTCTTAGACAGGGTCATCCGGCGGGGGCCCTACGAGCAGTACTTC
CASSLLLDRVIRRGPYEQYF
>-|TRBV21-1|-|TRBJ2-7
TGTGCCAGCGGAATACTCAGTGGACAGGGGGTTTCCTACGAGCAGTACTTC
CASGILSGQGVSYEQYF
>TRBD2|TRBV4-3|-|TRBJ2-2
TGCGCCAGCAGCTGGACTAGCGGGCTCGTCGGGGAGCTGTTTTTT
CASSWTSGLVGELFF
>TRBD1|TRBV7-6|few|TRBJ2-7
TGTGCCAGCAGCCCAGGGACAGGGGGCTGGGAGCAGTACTTC
CASSPGTGGWEQYF
>-|TRBV6-5|many|TRBJ2-3
TGTGCCAGCAGTTACCAAGACTGGGCTAGCACAGATACGCAGTATTTT
CASSYQDWASTDTQYF
>-|TRBV11-2|few|TRBJ1-3
TGTGCCAGCAGCGTCTCCATGCCCTCCTCTGGAAACACCATATATTTT
CASSVSMPSSGNTIYF